A single sample gave rise to the 16 T cell receptor beta chains below, sequenced in a study of cytomegalovirus exposure and HLA in healthy donors. Profiled with immunoSEQ multiplex PCR; TCRdb holds only in-frame clones, not every one. In the table there are around 150,000 clones, 70% to 90% of which are singletons. Sequenced sample: PBMCs. The receptors were gathered from a young woman in good health and CMV-seronegative.

The chain has TRBV7-2 and TRBJ2-3, with D perhaps TRBD2 (5 bases). In germline, CDR1 is SGHTA, CDR2 FQGNSA. The CDR3 is made up of 13 amino acids. The germline V and J ends were trimmed by 6 bases and 5 bases, with 12 bases remaining between them. In DNA, the CDR3 is TGTGCCAGCAGACGAGGGAGCGGAGATACGCAGTATTTT. It codes for CASRRGSGDTQYF.

The rearrangement joins TRBV5-1 to TRBJ2-7; D is perhaps TRBD1 or TRBD2 (6 bases each). The CDR3 loop spans 14 amino acids. V lost 4 bases and J lost 6, with 17 bases in between. The germline gives CDR1 SGHRS, CDR2 YFSETQ. CDR3 sequence (DNA): TGCGCCAGCAGCCTGGAGGGCACAGGGTTCGAGCAGTACTTC. This sequence encodes CASSLEGTGFEQYF.

The gene calls are TRBV19 and TRBJ1-5; D is unresolved. In germline, CDR1 is LNHDA, CDR2 SQIVND (reference sequence). Trimming took 6 bases from V and 7 from J, leaving 16 bases between them. The CDR3 consists of 14 residues. The CDR3 nucleotides read TGTGCCAGTAGGCGGGAGGGTAAGGACCAGCCCCAGCATTTT. Protein product: CASRREGKDQPQHF.

The rearrangement joins TRBV4-3 to TRBJ1-2; a weak D match, TRBD1 (5 bases). The CDR3 extends over 13 amino acids. The germline CDR1 and CDR2 sequences are LGHNA and YSLEER. Between the trimmed V and J ends, which lost 4 bases and 4 bases, there was a span of 10 bases. CDR3 loop: CASSRQFRYGYTF. The CDR3 DNA is TGCGCCAGCAGCCGACAGTTTCGCTATGGCTACACCTTC.

The V and J genes are TRBV30 and TRBJ2-6; D call uncertain. The CDR3 extends over 14 amino acids. Germline-derived CDR1 and CDR2 are GTSNPN and SVGIG (reference sequence). Trimming pared 7 bases from V and 2 bases from J, leaving 12 bases between. CDR3 sequence: CASVEITGANVLTF. The CDR3, as DNA: TGTGCCTCGGTGGAGATTACTGGGGCCAACGTCCTGACTTTC.

The V and J genes are TRBV6-1 and TRBJ1-2, with no clear D. Trimming removed 0 bases at V and 13 bases at J, with 21 bases between. There are 15 residues in the CDR3. Germline V gene data show CDR1 as MNHNS and CDR2 as SASEGT. CDR3 in DNA: TGTGCCAGCAGTGAAGCGGAGGGTTGGGCAAGACGGGTCACCTTC. Translating gives CASSEAEGWARRVTF.

This chain joins TRBV5-1 and TRBJ2-3; TRBD2 matches at 12 bases. CDR1 and CDR2 (germline): SGHRS, YFSETQ. This CDR3 spans 16 amino acids. The ends lost 1 base at V and 6 bases at J; junction bases unmatched: 6. The CDR3 DNA is TGCGCCAGCAGCTTGTGGCTAGCGGGGGGGAAGGATACGCAGTATTTT. This sequence encodes CASSLWLAGGKDTQYF.

This chain connects TRBV15 to TRBJ2-5, with 7 bases fitting TRBD1. Unmatched junction bases numbered 9, after V lost 9 bases and J lost 5 bases. CDR1 LNHNV and CDR2 YYDKDF come from the germline V gene (reference sequence). CDR3 length: 13 residues. CDR3 residues: CATRTGIMETQYF. The CDR3 nucleotides read TGTGCCACTCGGACAGGAATCATGGAGACCCAGTACTTC.

CDR3 amino acids: CASSLGARQSSGNTIYF. The CDR3 coding sequence is TGTGCCAGCAGCCTCGGCGCGAGACAGAGCTCTGGAAACACCATATATTTT. The V and J genes are TRBV7-9 and TRBJ1-3; tentatively, D is TRBD1 (5 bases). The CDR3 is 17 amino acids. With 5 bases removed from V and 0 bases from J, the gap between germline ends came to 17 bases. Germline assignment: CDR1 SEHNR and CDR2 FQNEAQ (reference sequence).

The V and J genes are TRBV6-4 and TRBJ2-2; D may be TRBD2 (5 bases). Per germline, CDR1 MRHNA and CDR2 SNTAGT. Trimming pared 2 bases from V and 2 bases from J, leaving 12 bases between. CDR3 length: 16 residues. CDR3 residues: CASSDTGVLNTGELFF. CDR3 nucleotides: TGTGCCAGCAGTGACACCGGGGTCCTCAACACCGGGGAGCTGTTTTTT.

This clone was seen just once. The rearrangement uses TRBV5-4 and TRBJ2-2; 8 nucleotides line up with TRBD1. Germline V gene sequence: CDR1 SGHNT, CDR2 YYREEE (reference sequence). The CDR3 spans 17 residues. V shed 3 bases and J 6 bases; nucleotides not matched to a gene: 13. CDR3 sequence (DNA): TGTGCCAGCAGCTCACTCTACAGGGGGATATCGGCCGGGGAGCTGTTTTTT. It yields the protein CASSSLYRGISAGELFF.

V is TRBV10-3 and J is TRBJ1-2, with 7 positions matching TRBD1. Germline CDR1 reads ENHRY; CDR2 reads SYGVKD. The V segment lost 3 bases and the J segment 3 bases; nucleotides outside the gene matches: 4. The CDR3 contains 14 residues. Written as DNA, the CDR3 is TGTGCCATCAGTGACGGAACAGGGGACTATGGCTACACCTTC. Encoded protein: CAISDGTGDYGYTF.

The chain has TRBV19 and TRBJ2-1, with TRBD2 as a possible D gene (6 bases). V shed 3 bases and J shed 3 bases, with 12 bases lying between them. Germline V gene data show CDR1 as LNHDA and CDR2 as SQIVND (reference sequence). The CDR3 is 15 amino acids. The DNA of the CDR3 is TGTGCCAGTAGTATCTGGGGGGACGGCTACAATGAGCAGTTCTTC. Translation: CASSIWGDGYNEQFF.

The chain carries TRBV2 and TRBJ1-2; 7 nucleotides agree with TRBD1. The length of the CDR3 is 14 residues. In germline, CDR1 is SNHLY, CDR2 FYNNEI. V shed 7 bases, J shed 0 bases, and the junction held 5 bases outside the gene matches. CDR3 DNA sequence: TGTGCCAGCACTCGACAGGGCGCTAACTATGGCTACACCTTC. This codes for CASTRQGANYGYTF.

The rearrangement links TRBV25-1 to TRBJ2-2; TRBD1 is a possible D gene (6 bases). The V and J ends lost 4 bases and 1 base respectively, with 10 bases between them. Germline V gives CDR1 MGHDK, CDR2 SYGVNS. This CDR3 has 15 amino acids. CDR3: CASSGRQENTGELFF. Written as DNA, the CDR3 is TGTGCCAGCAGTGGACGACAGGAGAACACCGGGGAGCTGTTTTTT. The full variable domain, rest sourced from reference TRBV25-1 and TRBJ2-2, is EADIYQTPRYLVIGTGKKITLECSQTMGHDKMYWYQQDPGMELHLIHYSYGVNSTEKGDLSSESTVSRIRTEHFPLTLESARPSHTSQYLCASSGRQENTGELFFGEGSRLTVL.

In this sample, this clone turned up once. V usage is TRBV6-5 and J usage is TRBJ1-2, with 8 bases matching TRBD1. J lost 6 bases, V lost 0 bases, and 3 bases had no gene match. The CDR3 is 14 amino acids. Per the germline V gene, CDR1 is MNHEY and CDR2 is SVGAGI. CDR3 DNA: TGTGCCAGCAGTTACTCGGACAGGGCCGATGGCTACACCTTC. Its protein product is CASSYSDRADGYTF.